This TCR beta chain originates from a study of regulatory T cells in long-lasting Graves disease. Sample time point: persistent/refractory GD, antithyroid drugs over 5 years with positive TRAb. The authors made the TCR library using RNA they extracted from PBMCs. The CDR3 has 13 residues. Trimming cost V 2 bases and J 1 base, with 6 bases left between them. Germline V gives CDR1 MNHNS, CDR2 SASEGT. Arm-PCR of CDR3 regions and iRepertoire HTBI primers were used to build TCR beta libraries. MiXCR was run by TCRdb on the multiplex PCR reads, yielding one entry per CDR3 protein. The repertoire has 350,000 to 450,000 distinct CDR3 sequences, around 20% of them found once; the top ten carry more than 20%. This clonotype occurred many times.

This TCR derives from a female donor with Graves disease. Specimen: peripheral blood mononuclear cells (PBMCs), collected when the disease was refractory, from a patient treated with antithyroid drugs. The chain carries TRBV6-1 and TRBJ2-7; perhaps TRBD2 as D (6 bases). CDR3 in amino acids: CASSERESYEQYF. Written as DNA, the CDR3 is TGTGCCAGCAGTGAACGGGAGTCCTACGAGCAGTACTTC.